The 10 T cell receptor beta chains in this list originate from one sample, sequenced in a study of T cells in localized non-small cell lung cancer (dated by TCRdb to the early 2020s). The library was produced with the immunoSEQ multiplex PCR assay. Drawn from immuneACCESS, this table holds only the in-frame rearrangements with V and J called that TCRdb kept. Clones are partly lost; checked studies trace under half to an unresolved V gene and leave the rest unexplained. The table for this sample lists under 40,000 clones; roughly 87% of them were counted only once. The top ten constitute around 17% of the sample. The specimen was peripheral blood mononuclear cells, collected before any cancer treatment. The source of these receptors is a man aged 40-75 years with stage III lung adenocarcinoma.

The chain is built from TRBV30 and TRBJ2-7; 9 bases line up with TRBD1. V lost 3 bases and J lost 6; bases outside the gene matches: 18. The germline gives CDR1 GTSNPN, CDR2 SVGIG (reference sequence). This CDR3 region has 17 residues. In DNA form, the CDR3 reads TGTGCCTGGAGCGCAGACAGGGGGGGGGTTCGAATCATCGAGCAGTACTTC. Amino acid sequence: CAWSADRGGVRIIEQYF.

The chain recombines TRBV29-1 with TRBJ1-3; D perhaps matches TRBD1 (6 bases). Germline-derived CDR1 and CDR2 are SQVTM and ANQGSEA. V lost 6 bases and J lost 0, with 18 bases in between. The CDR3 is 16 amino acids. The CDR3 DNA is TGCAGCGTCGAACGAGGACAGTCGAACTCTGGAAACACCATATATTTT. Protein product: CSVERGQSNSGNTIYF.

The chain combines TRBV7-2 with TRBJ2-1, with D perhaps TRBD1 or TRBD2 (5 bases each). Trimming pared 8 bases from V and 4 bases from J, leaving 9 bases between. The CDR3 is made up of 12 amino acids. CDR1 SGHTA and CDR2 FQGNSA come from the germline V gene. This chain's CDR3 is CASGDRYNEQFF. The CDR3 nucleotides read TGTGCCAGCGGGGACCGGTACAATGAGCAGTTCTTC.

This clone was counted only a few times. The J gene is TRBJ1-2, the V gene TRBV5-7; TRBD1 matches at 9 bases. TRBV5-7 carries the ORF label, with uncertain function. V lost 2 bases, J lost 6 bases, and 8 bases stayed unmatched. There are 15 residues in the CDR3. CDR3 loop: CASSFIGTGSHGYTF. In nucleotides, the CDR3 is TGTGCCAGCAGCTTTATAGGGACAGGGTCCCATGGCTACACCTTC.

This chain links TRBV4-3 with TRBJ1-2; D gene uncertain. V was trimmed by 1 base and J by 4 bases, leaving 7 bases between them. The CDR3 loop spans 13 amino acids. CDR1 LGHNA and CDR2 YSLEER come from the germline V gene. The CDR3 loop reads CASSQGLLYGYTF. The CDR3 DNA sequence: TGCGCCAGCAGCCAAGGCCTACTCTATGGCTACACCTTC.

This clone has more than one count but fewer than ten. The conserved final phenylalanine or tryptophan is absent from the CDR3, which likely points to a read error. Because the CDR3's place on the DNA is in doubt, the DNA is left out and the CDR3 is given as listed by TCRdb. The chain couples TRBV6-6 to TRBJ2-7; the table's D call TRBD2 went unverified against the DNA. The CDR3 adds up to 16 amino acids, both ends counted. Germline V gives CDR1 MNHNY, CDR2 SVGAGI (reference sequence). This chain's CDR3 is CASTTRAGARVYEQYI.

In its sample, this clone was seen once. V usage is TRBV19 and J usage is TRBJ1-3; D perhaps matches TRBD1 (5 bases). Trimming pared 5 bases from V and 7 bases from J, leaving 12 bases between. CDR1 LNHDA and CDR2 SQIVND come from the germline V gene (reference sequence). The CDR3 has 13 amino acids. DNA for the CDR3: TGTGCCAGTAGTGAAGGGGTACGGAACACCATATATTTT. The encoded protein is CASSEGVRNTIYF.

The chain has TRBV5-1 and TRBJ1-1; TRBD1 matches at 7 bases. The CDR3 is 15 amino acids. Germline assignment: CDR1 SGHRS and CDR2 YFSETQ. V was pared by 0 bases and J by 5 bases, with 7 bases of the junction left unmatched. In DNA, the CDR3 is TGCGCCAGCAGCTTGGGGTCGAGGGGGCGGACTGAAGCTTTCTTT. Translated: CASSLGSRGRTEAFF.

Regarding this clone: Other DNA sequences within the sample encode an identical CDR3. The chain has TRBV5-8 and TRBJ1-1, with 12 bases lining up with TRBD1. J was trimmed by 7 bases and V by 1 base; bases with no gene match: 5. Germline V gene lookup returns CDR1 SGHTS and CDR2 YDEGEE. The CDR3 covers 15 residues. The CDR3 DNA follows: TGTGCCAGCAGCTTGCCGGGACAGGGGGCGGATGAAGCTTTCTTT. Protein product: CASSLPGQGADEAFF. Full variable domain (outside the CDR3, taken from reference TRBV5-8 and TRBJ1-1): EAGVTQSPTHLIKTRGQQATLRCSPISGHTSVYWYQQALGLGLQFLLWYDEGEERNRGNFPPRFSGRQFPNYSSELNVNALELEDSALYLCASSLPGQGADEAFFGQGTRLTVV.

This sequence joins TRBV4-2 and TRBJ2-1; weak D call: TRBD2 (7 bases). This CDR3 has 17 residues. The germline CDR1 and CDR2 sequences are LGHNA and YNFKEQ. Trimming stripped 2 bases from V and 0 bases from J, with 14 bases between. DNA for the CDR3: TGTGCCAGCAGCCAAACGAGGGGGGGTAGCTCCTACAATGAGCAGTTCTTC. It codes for CASSQTRGGSSYNEQFF.